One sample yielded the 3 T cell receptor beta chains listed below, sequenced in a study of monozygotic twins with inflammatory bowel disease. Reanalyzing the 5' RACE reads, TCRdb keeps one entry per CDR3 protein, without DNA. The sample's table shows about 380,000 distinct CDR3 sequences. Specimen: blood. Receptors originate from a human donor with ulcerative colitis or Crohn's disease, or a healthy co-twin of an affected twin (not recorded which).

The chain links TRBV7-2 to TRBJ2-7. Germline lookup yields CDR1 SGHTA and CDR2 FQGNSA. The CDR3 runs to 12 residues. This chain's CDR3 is CASSLLGYEQYF.

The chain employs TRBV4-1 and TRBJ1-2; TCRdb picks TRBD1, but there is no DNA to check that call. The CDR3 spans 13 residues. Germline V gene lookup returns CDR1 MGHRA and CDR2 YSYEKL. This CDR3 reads CASSQGQGIGYTF.

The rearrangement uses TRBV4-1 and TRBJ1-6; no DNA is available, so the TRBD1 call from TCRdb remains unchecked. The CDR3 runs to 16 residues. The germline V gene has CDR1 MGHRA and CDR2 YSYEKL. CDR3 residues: CASSRRTGQGNSPLHF.